One sample yielded the 25 T cell receptor beta chains listed below, sequenced in a study of T cell responses to AZD1222 COVID-19 vaccine. The table came from immunoSEQ multiplex PCR; TCRdb's copy has only in-frame clones and leaves some out. Of 100,000 to 150,000 clones in the sample, about 89% were seen once. Sample: peripheral blood, taken on day 0 of AZD1222 vaccination. The receptors stem from an adult in good health.

The chain recombines TRBV7-9 with TRBJ2-5, with 7 bases matching TRBD2. The germline V gene encodes CDR1 SEHNR and CDR2 FQNEAQ (reference sequence). This CDR3 has 15 amino acids. V shed 0 bases and J 3 bases; nucleotides not matched to a gene: 4. The CDR3 DNA is TGTGCCAGCAGCTTAGCCCAGCGGGGAAAAGAGACCCAGTACTTC. It codes for CASSLAQRGKETQYF.

This clone came up many times. Other nucleotide sequences from this sample produce the same CDR3. The chain couples TRBV5-6 to TRBJ1-2; D unclear. Looked up from germline, CDR1 is SGHDT and CDR2 is YYEEEE. This CDR3 is built from 11 residues. Trimming stripped 3 bases from V and 8 bases from J, with 8 bases between. CDR3 in amino acids: CASSWGAGYTF. In nucleotides, the CDR3 is TGTGCCAGCAGCTGGGGAGCGGGCTACACCTTC.

The J gene is TRBJ1-2, the V gene TRBV25-1; TRBD1 might be the D (5 bases). The germline CDR1 and CDR2 sequences are MGHDK and SYGVNS. The ends were cut back, 8 bases at V and 4 bases at J, with 17 bases in the middle. The length of the CDR3 is 14 residues. CDR3 in amino acids: CASRAAGTLYGYTF. CDR3 DNA: TGTGCCAGCCGTGCGGCAGGGACCCTCTATGGCTACACCTTC.

This clone turned up a few times. CDR3 bases: TGTGCCACCCAACCTACTGGCGCCCCCAACACCGAGCAGTACTTC. As protein: CATQPTGAPNTEQYF. V usage is TRBV2 and J usage is TRBJ2-7; D remains unclear. In germline, CDR1 is SNHLY, CDR2 FYNNEI. Trimming cost V 10 bases and J 6 bases, with 25 bases left between them. This CDR3 is 15 amino acids long.

This clone occurred once. V is TRBV7-8 and J is TRBJ2-3; the match to TRBD2 covers 11 bases. This CDR3 is 17 amino acids long. V trimming: 0 bases; J trimming: 2 bases; junction bases outside the gene matches: 4. Per the germline V gene, CDR1 is SGHVS and CDR2 is FQNEAQ. The CDR3: CASSLATSGVFTDTQYF. CDR3 sequence (DNA): TGTGCCAGCAGCTTAGCGACTAGCGGGGTCTTCACAGATACGCAGTATTTT.

The rearrangement uses TRBV3-1 (or the pseudogene TRBV3-2) and TRBJ1-1; D unresolved. CDR3 length: 12 residues. The V end lost 1 base, the J end lost 7 bases, and 7 bases lay between the germline ends. Germline CDR1 LGHDT, CDR2 YNNKEL (reference sequence). The CDR3 DNA is TGTGCCAGCAGCCAAGGTCCGCGTGAAGCTTTCTTT. It codes for CASSQGPREAFF.

This chain uses TRBV2 with TRBJ1-2; possible D gene TRBD1, 5 bases. There are 11 residues in the CDR3. CDR1 and CDR2 from the germline V gene are SNHLY and FYNNEI. Trimming left V 11 bases short and J 4 bases short, with 11 bases between. The CDR3 coding sequence is TGTGCCGGCGGGGCCCGCTATGGCTACACCTTC. Translation gives CAGGARYGYTF. Full variable domain (outside the CDR3, taken from reference TRBV2 and TRBJ1-2): EPEVTQTPSHQVTQMGQEVILRCVPISNHLYFYWYRQILGQKVEFLVSFYNNEISEKSEIFDDQFSVERPDGSNFTLKIRSTKLEDSAMYFCAGGARYGYTFGSGTRLTVV.

The chain joins TRBV27 to TRBJ1-1; 7 nucleotides agree with TRBD1. From germline, CDR1 is MNHEY and CDR2 SMNVEV (reference sequence). V shed 7 bases, J shed 0 bases, and the junction held 5 bases outside the gene matches. This CDR3 spans 14 amino acids. In DNA form, the CDR3 reads TGTGCCAGCACCTCGGGACAGATGAACACTGAAGCTTTCTTT. The encoded protein is CASTSGQMNTEAFF.

The chain combines TRBV6-2 or TRBV6-3 with TRBJ1-4, with a weak D call TRBD1 (6 bases). Trimming shortened V by 0 bases and J by 4 bases, and 12 bases separated the two germline ends. Germline V gene data show CDR1 as MNHEY and CDR2 as SVGEGT. This CDR3 spans 16 amino acids. The CDR3 loop is CASSYSSGQYNEKLFF. The CDR3 DNA reads as TGTGCCAGCAGTTACTCGAGTGGACAGTATAATGAAAAACTGTTTTTT.

This clone occurred once. The chain carries TRBV19 and TRBJ2-6; D remains ambiguous. Germline V gene lookup returns CDR1 LNHDA and CDR2 SQIVND (reference sequence). The CDR3 extends over 15 amino acids. Trimming removed 6 bases from V and 0 bases from J, with 9 bases in between. In DNA form, the CDR3 reads TGTGCCAGTAGCCCTAAGGCCTCTGGGGCCAACGTCCTGACTTTC. It codes for CASSPKASGANVLTF.

In DNA form, the CDR3 reads TGTGCCAGCAGCCAAGAGGCGACAGGTAATTCACCCCTCCACTTT. Translated: CASSQEATGNSPLHF. V gene TRBV4-2 combines with J gene TRBJ1-6; TRBD1 might be the D (6 bases). The ends were cut back, 0 bases at V and 6 bases at J, with 9 bases in the middle. CDR3 length: 15 residues. Per the germline V gene, CDR1 is LGHNA and CDR2 is YNFKEQ.

The rearrangement uses TRBV4-2 and TRBJ2-7; 8 nucleotides agree with TRBD2. Trimming cost V 3 bases and J 2 bases; bases outside gene matches: 6. The V gene's germline CDR1 is LGHNA and CDR2 YNFKEQ. The CDR3 totals 15 residues. The CDR3 DNA sequence: TGTGCCAGCAGCCAGGGGACTAGTCGGACCTACGAGCAGTACTTC. Translation: CASSQGTSRTYEQYF.

The chain has TRBV6-6 and TRBJ1-2; D might be TRBD1 (5 bases). The length of the CDR3 is 14 residues. Germline V CDR1 and CDR2: MNHNY, SVGAGI (reference sequence). Trimming pared 6 bases from V and 3 bases from J, leaving 14 bases between. CDR3 nucleotides: TGTGCCAGCAGCCCCCGGGGGAGGTACTATGGCTACACCTTC. Translating it yields CASSPRGRYYGYTF.

V gene TRBV7-9 combines with J gene TRBJ1-4; no clear D. Germline loops: CDR1 SEHNR, CDR2 FQNEAQ (reference sequence). V was pared by 2 bases and J by 5 bases, with 12 bases between. The CDR3 loop spans 15 amino acids. The CDR3 DNA follows: TGTGCCAGCAGCTTACAGAGCGATTTAAATGAAAAACTGTTTTTT. Its protein product is CASSLQSDLNEKLFF.

The chain combines TRBV11-2 with TRBJ1-4; the match to TRBD1 covers 8 bases. Germline CDR1 reads SGHAT; CDR2 reads FQNNGV. The ends lost 5 bases at V and 7 bases at J; junction bases unmatched: 6. CDR3 length equals 14 residues. CDR3 amino acids: CASSQGQAREKLFF. The CDR3 DNA is TGTGCCAGCAGCCAGGGACAGGCCCGTGAAAAACTGTTTTTT.

CDR3 in amino acids: CASSRGSGGARETQYF. CDR3 nucleotides: TGTGCCAGCAGTCGGGGCAGCGGGGGGGCCAGGGAGACCCAGTACTTC. This chain uses TRBV2 with TRBJ2-5; 10 bases map to TRBD2. CDR3 size: 16 residues. Germline CDR1 and CDR2: SNHLY and FYNNEI. The V segment lost 5 bases and the J segment 5 bases; nucleotides outside the gene matches: 11.

The chain combines TRBV7-2 with TRBJ2-5, with 13 nucleotides matching TRBD2. CDR3 size: 13 residues. The V and J ends lost 6 bases and 10 bases, in that order; junction bases with no gene match: 5. The germline gives CDR1 SGHTA, CDR2 FQGNSA. The CDR3: CASSEGLAGNQYF. In nucleotides, the CDR3 is TGTGCCAGCAGTGAGGGACTAGCGGGGAACCAGTACTTC.

This clone was detected once. The chain has TRBV9 and TRBJ1-2; no clear D gene. The CDR3 totals 12 residues. The V end was cut by 4 bases, the J end by 5 bases, with 9 bases between. Per germline, CDR1 SGDLS and CDR2 YYNGEE. The CDR3 here is CASSSGAYGYTF. CDR3 in DNA: TGTGCCAGCAGCTCCGGTGCTTATGGCTACACCTTC. Complete variable domain (other parts from reference TRBV9 and TRBJ1-2): DSGVTQTPKHLITATGQRVTLRCSPRSGDLSVYWYQQSLDQGLQFLIQYYNGEERAKGNILERFSAQQFPDLHSELNLSSLELGDSALYFCASSSGAYGYTFGSGTRLTVV.

The chain carries TRBV7-2 and TRBJ2-6, with D uncertain. Trimming took 1 base from V and 0 from J, leaving 16 bases between them. The germline gives CDR1 SGHTA, CDR2 FQGNSA. The CDR3 sequence is 19 residues long. The CDR3 DNA sequence: TGTGCCAGCAGCTTAGATCCTCCGTCCCTGTTCTCTGGGGCCAACGTCCTGACTTTC. Amino acid sequence: CASSLDPPSLFSGANVLTF.

The J gene is TRBJ2-7, the V gene TRBV7-2; 8 bases are a match to TRBD1. CDR3 length equals 14 residues. With V trimmed by 0 bases and J by 6 bases, 4 bases remained unmatched. CDR1 and CDR2 from the germline V gene are SGHTA and FQGNSA. The CDR3 coding sequence is TGTGCCAGCAGCTTAGCGGACAGGGTTTTCGAGCAGTACTTC. It encodes CASSLADRVFEQYF.

This sequence joins TRBV6-2 or TRBV6-3 and TRBJ2-2; 7 bases line up with TRBD1. V gave up 6 bases and J gave up 0 bases; unmatched junction bases: 4. Germline assignment: CDR1 MNHEY and CDR2 SVGEGT. The CDR3 has 15 residues. The CDR3, as DNA: TGTGCCAGCAGCCTTGGACAGGCGAACACCGGGGAGCTGTTTTTT. As protein: CASSLGQANTGELFF.

The chain uses TRBV6-5 and TRBJ2-7; D unclear. The CDR3 totals 13 residues. Trimming removed 6 bases from V and 0 bases from J, with 9 bases in between. CDR1 is MNHEY, CDR2 SVGAGI, per germline. The CDR3 bases are TGTGCCAGCAGGGTGAAAAGCTCCTACGAGCAGTACTTC. It is translated as CASRVKSSYEQYF.

A few counts support this clone. The gene calls are TRBV9 and TRBJ1-1, with 9 bases lining up with TRBD1. The CDR3 sequence is 15 residues long. V trimming: 0 bases; J trimming: 4 bases; junction bases outside the gene matches: 4. The germline V gene has CDR1 SGDLS and CDR2 YYNGEE. This CDR3 reads CASSVEGTGFTEAFF. Here the CDR3 DNA reads TGTGCCAGCAGCGTAGAGGGGACAGGGTTCACTGAAGCTTTCTTT.

The CDR3 bases are TGTGCTAGTGGTTCACAGGCGATGAACACTGAAGCTTTCTTT. Translating gives CASGSQAMNTEAFF. The chain joins TRBV12-5 to TRBJ1-1; a possible D gene is TRBD1 (5 bases). The V gene's germline CDR1 is LGHNT and CDR2 FRNRAP. The CDR3 is 14 residues long. The V gene lost 4 bases and the J gene lost 0 bases, with 9 bases spanning the gap. The full variable domain, completed using reference TRBV12-5 and TRBJ1-1, is DARVTQTPRHKVTEMGQEVTMRCQPILGHNTVFWYRQTMMQGLELLAYFRNRAPLDDSGMPKDRFSAEMPDATLATLKIQPSEPRDSAVYFCASGSQAMNTEAFFGQGTRLTVV.

The chain is built from TRBV11-2 and TRBJ1-5; a possible D gene is TRBD1 (5 bases). Germline assignment: CDR1 SGHAT and CDR2 FQNNGV. The CDR3 is 13 residues long. With 1 base removed from V and 11 bases from J, the gap between germline ends came to 12 bases. The CDR3 loop reads CASSLASTETQHF. CDR3 in DNA: TGTGCCAGCAGCTTAGCCTCGACAGAGACCCAGCATTTT.